Presented here are 9 T cell receptor beta chains from one specimen sequenced in a study of glioma-infiltrating T cells. The iRepertoire nested amplicon-rescue multiplex PCR amplified TCR alpha and beta CDR3s from RNA. One entry per CDR3 protein, called by TCRdb with MiXCR from the multiplex PCR reads. The sample records approximately 120,000 distinct CDR3 sequences, 25% being singletons. The sequencing sample was made of glioma tissue, nonneoplastic brain tissue, or PBMCs (not recorded which). Receptors were obtained from a human donor with low-grade glioma or glioblastoma, undergoing nonglioma brain surgery, or in good health (not recorded which).

This clonotype was seen at least ten times. The gene calls are TRBV28 and TRBJ1-2; 8 positions match TRBD1. The trim removed 2 bases at V and 4 bases at J, leaving 9 bases unmatched. This CDR3 spans 16 amino acids. Germline V gene data show CDR1 as MDHEN and CDR2 as SYDVKM. CDR3 sequence: CASSLSRGREVYGYTF. The CDR3 coding sequence is TGTGCCAGCAGTTTAAGCAGGGGGCGAGAGGTCTATGGCTACACCTTC.

The chain recombines TRBV29-1 with TRBJ1-1, with 9 positions matching TRBD1. This CDR3 region has 18 residues. Trimming removed 2 bases from V and 5 bases from J; junction bases left unmatched: 18. The germline V gene encodes CDR1 SQVTM and CDR2 ANQGSEA. Here the CDR3 DNA reads TGCAGCGTTGAATGGACTACTTTAACAGGGGGCGCAGGAACTGAAGCTTTCTTT. Translating it yields CSVEWTTLTGGAGTEAFF.

There are many counts of this clonotype. This rearrangement joins TRBV19 to TRBJ2-7; 8 nucleotides agree with TRBD1. The CDR3 is 15 amino acids. The J segment lost 4 bases and the V segment lost 10 bases, leaving 15 bases of the junction unmatched. In germline, CDR1 is LNHDA, CDR2 SQIVND (reference sequence). CDR3 residues: CATASSGQVFYEQYF. In nucleotides, the CDR3 is TGTGCCACCGCCTCTTCGGGACAGGTGTTTTACGAGCAGTACTTC.

The gene calls are TRBV19 and TRBJ1-1; TRBD1 aligns across 11 bases. The J segment lost 0 bases and the V segment lost 4 bases, leaving 13 bases of the junction unmatched. Germline CDR1 is LNHDA and CDR2 is SQIVND (reference sequence). The CDR3 has 19 residues. The CDR3, as DNA: TGTGCCAGTAGTACTCGGGACAGGGGGAAAGTCAATATGAACACTGAAGCTTTCTTT. It specifies CASSTRDRGKVNMNTEAFF.

V usage is TRBV13 and J usage is TRBJ2-3; D not certain. This CDR3 contains 11 residues. The germline gives CDR1 PRHDT, CDR2 FYEKMQ (reference sequence). V lost 5 bases and J 6 bases, leaving 6 bases between the germline ends. The CDR3 DNA sequence: TGTGCCAGCAGCGGACGGGATACGCAGTATTTT. Translating it yields CASSGRDTQYF.

This clonotype was counted at least ten times. This sequence joins TRBV27 and TRBJ1-4, with D perhaps TRBD1 (6 bases). Trimming removed 7 bases at V and 8 bases at J, with 20 bases between. The germline V gene has CDR1 MNHEY and CDR2 SMNVEV (reference sequence). CDR3 length equals 15 residues. DNA of the CDR3: TGTGCCAGCAAACACTCTTGGGGGGCGCAGGAAAAACTGTTTTTT. Amino acids: CASKHSWGAQEKLFF.

On this clonotype: The missing conserved phenylalanine or tryptophan at the end of this CDR3 makes a read error likely. V gene TRBV7-2 combines with J gene TRBJ2-7; possible D gene TRBD1, 5 bases. The CDR3 covers 13 residues. The germline V gene has CDR1 SGHTA and CDR2 FQGNSA. V was trimmed by 3 bases and J by 6 bases, leaving 12 bases between them. The chain's CDR3 is CASSFQDTIEQYH. The DNA for the CDR3 is TGTGCCAGCAGCTTTCAGGACACCATCGAGCAGTACCAC.

This clonotype was seen many times. The chain carries TRBV6-1 and TRBJ2-2; 7 nucleotides align to TRBD2. CDR1 is MNHNS and CDR2 is SASEGT in the germline V gene. After removal of 5 bases from V and 3 bases from J, the junction contained 9 bases not matched to a gene. CDR3 length equals 16 residues. The CDR3 sequence is CASSSDASGYTGELFF. The CDR3 DNA reads as TGTGCCAGCAGTTCCGATGCTAGCGGATACACCGGGGAGCTGTTTTTT.

This clonotype was picked up many times. This rearrangement joins TRBV27 to TRBJ2-7; D ambiguous. With 1 base removed from V and 3 bases from J, the gap between germline ends came to 13 bases. The CDR3 length is 15 residues. Germline-derived CDR1 and CDR2 are MNHEY and SMNVEV (reference sequence). For the CDR3, the DNA is TGTGCCAGCAGTTTATACGGGCCCAACCACTACGAGCAGTACTTC. Translated: CASSLYGPNHYEQYF.